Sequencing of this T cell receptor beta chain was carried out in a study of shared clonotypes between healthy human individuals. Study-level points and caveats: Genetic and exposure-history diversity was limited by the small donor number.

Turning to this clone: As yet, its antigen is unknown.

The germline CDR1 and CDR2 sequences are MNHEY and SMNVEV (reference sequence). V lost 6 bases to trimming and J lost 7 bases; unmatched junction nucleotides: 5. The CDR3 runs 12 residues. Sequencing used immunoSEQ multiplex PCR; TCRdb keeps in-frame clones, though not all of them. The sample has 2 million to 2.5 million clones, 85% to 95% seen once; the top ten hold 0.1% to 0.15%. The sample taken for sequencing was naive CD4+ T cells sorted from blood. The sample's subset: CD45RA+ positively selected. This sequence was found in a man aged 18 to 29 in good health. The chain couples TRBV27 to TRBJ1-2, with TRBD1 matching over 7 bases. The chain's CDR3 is CASRRAGGGYTF. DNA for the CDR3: TGTGCCAGCAGACGGGCAGGGGGTGGCTACACCTTC.